Listed below are T cell receptor beta chains from one sample, sequenced in a study of blood T cell repertoires in COVID-19. Assay: immunoSEQ multiplex PCR; the TCRdb copy retains only in-frame clones and omits some. This table has under 300,000 clones, 75% to 90% appearing once. Sequenced sample: peripheral blood. Receptors were obtained from a man aged 25-45 years who had recovered from COVID-19. Each CDR3 is given with its conserved first and last residue. D genes are given only for firm matches. Clone size is stated in some rows and not others, as once, few, many or a class when expanded.

>TRBJ1-5|TRBV28|-|TRBD1
CATGTAYSNQPQHF
TGTGCCACCGGGACAGCTTATAGCAATCAGCCCCAGCATTTT
>TRBJ1-1|TRBV27|-|-
CASMSVGALLEAFF
TGTGCCAGCATGTCAGTTGGGGCCCTGCTTGAAGCTTTCTTT
>TRBJ1-5|TRBV20-1|-|-
CSASRTNQPQHF
TGCAGTGCTAGTAGGACTAATCAGCCCCAGCATTTT
>TRBJ1-6|TRBV28|few|-
CASSTNREGSPLHF
TGTGCCAGCAGTACCAACAGGGAGGGTTCACCCCTCCACTTT
>TRBJ1-3|TRBV9|-|-
CASGGQAQSFSGNTIYF
TGTGCCAGCGGGGGCCAGGCTCAGAGTTTCTCTGGAAACACCATATATTTT
>TRBJ2-1|TRBV6-6|once|TRBD2
CASSPLSGGVYNEQFF
TGTGCCAGCAGCCCACTGAGCGGGGGCGTCTACAATGAGCAGTTCTTC
>TRBJ2-2|TRBV7-2|-|-
CASSFSSFTGELFF
TGTGCCAGCAGCTTTAGCTCCTTCACCGGGGAGCTGTTTTTT
>TRBJ1-1|TRBV9|once|-
CASSGPGGPEAFF
TGTGCCAGCAGTGGCCCGGGTGGTCCTGAAGCTTTCTTT
>TRBJ2-2|TRBV12-5|-|-
CASGLVLGNTGELFF
TGTGCTAGTGGTTTGGTACTAGGAAACACCGGGGAGCTGTTTTTT
>TRBJ1-5|TRBV21-1|-|-
CASSKASGLFNQPQHF
TGTGCCAGCAGCAAAGCTTCGGGACTGTTTAATCAGCCCCAGCATTTT
>TRBJ1-1|TRBV3-1/TRBV3-2|-|-
CASSQNPGGDTEAFF
TGTGCCAGCAGCCAAAACCCGGGAGGGGACACTGAAGCTTTCTTT
>TRBJ2-1|TRBV5-1|-|TRBD2
CASSPLAGGFNEQFF
TGCGCCAGCAGCCCCCTAGCGGGGGGGTTCAATGAGCAGTTCTTC
>TRBJ2-1|TRBV9|-|TRBD2
CASSPQGLAGEYNEQFF
TGTGCCAGCAGCCCCCAGGGGCTAGCGGGGGAGTACAATGAGCAGTTCTTC
>TRBJ2-7|TRBV5-1|-|-
CASSLVGPWSYEQYF
TGCGCCAGCAGCTTGGTGGGCCCGTGGTCCTACGAGCAGTACTTC
>TRBJ2-2|TRBV3-1/TRBV3-2|-|TRBD1
CASSLSGTGVYGELFF
TGTGCCAGCAGCCTGTCCGGGACAGGGGTATATGGGGAGCTGTTTTTT
>TRBJ2-5|TRBV4-2|once|-
CASSQNLDSQETQYF
TGTGCCAGCAGCCAAAACCTGGACAGCCAAGAGACCCAGTACTTC
>TRBJ2-2|TRBV5-4|-|-
CASSLKGWNTGELFF
TGTGCCAGCAGCTTAAAGGGGTGGAACACCGGGGAGCTGTTTTTT
>TRBJ2-7|TRBV19|-|-
CASSFGTAAAYEQYF
TGTGCCAGTAGTTTCGGAACCGCCGCGGCCTACGAGCAGTACTTC
>TRBJ1-2|TRBV10-3|-|-
CAISGNTKDGYTF
TGTGCCATCAGTGGCAACACTAAGGATGGCTACACCTTC
>TRBJ1-2|TRBV7-9|-|TRBD1
CASSTGQGHYGYTF
TGTGCCAGCAGTACAGGACAGGGACACTATGGCTACACCTTC
>TRBJ1-6|TRBV6-2/TRBV6-3|-|TRBD1
CASSYQGDPNYNSPLHF
TGTGCCAGCAGTTACCAGGGGGACCCCAACTATAATTCACCCCTCCACTTT